These 6 T cell receptor beta chains were sequenced from one sample in a study of beta chain features in type 1 diabetes. Study-wide points: In every one of the four CD4+ subsets, TCRB CDR3s were moderately but significantly shorter in Type 1 diabetes patients.

Their recognized antigens are unknown. Every isolated RNA sample was fully reverse transcribed, so sequencing captured expressed TCRB transcripts. Profiled with immunoSEQ multiplex PCR; TCRdb holds only in-frame clones, not every one. The sample has about 650,000 clones; 9.5% to 15% are singletons. The sequencing input was naive CD4+ T cells from blood. The receptor source for this set is a man aged 30-40 years with type 1 diabetes.

This clone was picked up a small number of times. The chain carries TRBV14 and TRBJ1-4; unclear D gene. The CDR3 sequence is 14 residues long. V lost 4 bases and J 5 bases, leaving 11 bases between the germline ends. Germline values: CDR1 SGHDN, CDR2 FVKESK. CDR3 amino acids: CASSPREPNEKLFF. The CDR3 nucleotides read TGTGCCAGCAGCCCAAGGGAACCAAATGAAAAACTGTTTTTT.

This clone was detected a few times. J is TRBJ2-1 and V is TRBV7-3; 8 bases align to TRBD2. Losses at the gene ends were 5 bases for V and 7 bases for J; bases not matched to a gene: 4. The germline CDR1 and CDR2 sequences are SGHTA and FQGTGA. The CDR3 runs 13 residues. CDR3 region: CASSPGGRNEQFF. The CDR3 coding sequence is TGTGCCAGCAGCCCGGGGGGGCGGAATGAGCAGTTCTTC.

This chain joins TRBV30 and TRBJ2-5; 9 bases are shared with TRBD2. Germline-derived CDR1 and CDR2 are GTSNPN and SVGIG (reference sequence). The CDR3 loop spans 13 amino acids. Trimming cost V 2 bases and J 3 bases; bases outside gene matches: 1. The CDR3 DNA is TGTGCCTGGAGTAGCGGGGGGAAAGAGACCCAGTACTTC. It specifies CAWSSGGKETQYF.

This chain joins TRBV2 and TRBJ2-1; TRBD2 is a possible D gene (6 bases). The germline V gene has CDR1 SNHLY and CDR2 FYNNEI. V lost 4 bases and J lost 5, with 6 bases in between. The length of the CDR3 is 12 residues. The CDR3 protein is CASSGEDNEQFF. CDR3 sequence (DNA): TGTGCCAGCAGTGGGGAGGACAATGAGCAGTTCTTC.

This chain uses TRBV18 with TRBJ2-7, with D perhaps matching TRBD1 (6 bases). The V end lost 3 bases, the J end lost 5 bases, and 11 bases lay between the germline ends. Germline V gene data show CDR1 as KGHSH and CDR2 as LQKENI. CDR3 length: 13 amino acids. CDR3 sequence (DNA): TGTGCCAGCTCACCGGATACAGGGAACGAGCAGTACTTC. Amino acids: CASSPDTGNEQYF.

The chain uses TRBV29-1 and TRBJ1-4; D possibly corresponds to TRBD1 (5 bases). The CDR3 is 14 amino acids. V lost 6 bases, J lost 8 bases, and 19 bases lay in between. CDR1 and CDR2 from the germline V gene are SQVTM and ANQGSEA. The CDR3, as DNA: TGCAGCGTCGCCCCGGCGGGGGTAGGAGAAAAACTGTTTTTT. Amino acid sequence: CSVAPAGVGEKLFF.